A single T cell receptor (beta chain) is shown here with its context. A read error may account for a junction end that differs from germline. Each CDR3 protein is one row after TCRdb ran MiXCR on the 5' RACE reads. The data show 35,000 to 50,000 distinct CDR3 sequences, approximately 28% seen once. Germline CDR1 is LNHNV and CDR2 is YYDKDF (reference sequence). This CDR3 is built from 13 residues. The chain links TRBV15 to TRBJ2-5; TRBD2 is a possible D gene (6 bases). Material: tumor-infiltrating memory CD4+ T cells sorted from the breast tumor. Specified subset: memory CD4+ T cells, CD4+CD45RO+CD25-. This receptor was taken from a female donor with breast cancer. As DNA, the CDR3 is TGTGCCACCAGCAGAGTCCCCGGAGGGACCCAGTACTTT. Its translation is CATSRVPGGTQYF.